A single sample is the source of the 6 T cell receptor beta chains below, sequenced in a study of T cell changes during pregnancy in multiple sclerosis. Some clones are missing from TCRdb's copy, which holds only in-frame ones; the method was immunoSEQ multiplex PCR. The sample gives about 44,000 clones, roughly 89% of which show up once; roughly 0.7% is in the top ten. Source: CD4+ T cells from peripheral blood mononuclear cells, taken in the first trimester of pregnancy. The receptors were sampled from a female donor with multiple sclerosis, enrolled in a pregnancy study.

This clone was counted a single time. This rearrangement joins TRBV27 to TRBJ2-7; 7 bases line up with TRBD2. The CDR3 extends over 14 amino acids. With V trimmed by 5 bases and J by 7 bases, 11 bases remained unmatched. Germline-derived CDR1 and CDR2 are MNHEY and SMNVEV (reference sequence). The CDR3 protein is CASSTLAAAWEQYF. The CDR3 coding sequence is TGTGCCAGCAGTACTCTAGCGGCGGCTTGGGAGCAGTACTTC.

V is TRBV28 and J is TRBJ1-5; no clear D. With 5 bases removed from V and 0 bases from J, the gap between germline ends came to 26 bases. This CDR3 region has 20 residues. Per the germline V gene, CDR1 is MDHEN and CDR2 is SYDVKM. The CDR3 DNA sequence: TGTGCCAGCAGTCCCCCCAAAAGACTAAACATTTTGGATAGCAATCAGCCCCAGCATTTT. Encoded protein: CASSPPKRLNILDSNQPQHF.

The chain uses TRBV28 and TRBJ2-7; TRBD2 is a possible D gene (6 bases). Germline V gene lookup returns CDR1 MDHEN and CDR2 SYDVKM. Between the trimmed V and J ends, which lost 9 bases and 3 bases, there was a span of 18 bases. There are 14 residues in the CDR3. CDR3 sequence: CASRSEGENYEQYF. The CDR3 DNA follows: TGTGCCAGTCGCTCGGAGGGAGAAAACTACGAGCAGTACTTC.

The V call is TRBV9, the J call TRBJ2-5, with unresolved D. Between the trimmed V and J ends, which lost 3 bases and 1 base, there was a span of 13 bases. Germline V gene lookup returns CDR1 SGDLS and CDR2 YYNGEE. CDR3 size: 15 residues. CDR3 coding DNA: TGTGCCAGCAGCGCCGGAAGACTCCTCCAAGAGACCCAGTACTTC. Residues: CASSAGRLLQETQYF.

The chain has TRBV29-1 and TRBJ2-2; 8 bases agree with TRBD1. V gave up 6 bases and J gave up 1 base; unmatched junction bases: 10. CDR1 and CDR2 (germline): SQVTM, ANQGSEA. This CDR3 is built from 16 residues. The CDR3 protein is CSVSDRGVWNTGELFF. CDR3 DNA: TGCAGCGTGTCCGACAGGGGAGTTTGGAACACCGGGGAGCTGTTTTTT.

J is TRBJ1-3 and V is TRBV18, with D perhaps matching TRBD1 (6 bases). Germline assignment: CDR1 KGHSH and CDR2 LQKENI. The CDR3 has 13 amino acids. V dropped 6 bases and J dropped 4 bases, with 10 bases sitting between them. This CDR3 reads CASSDSPGNTIYF. CDR3 bases: TGTGCCAGCTCGGACAGTCCGGGAAACACCATATATTTT.